The T cell receptor beta chain described here comes from a study of blood T cell repertoires in COVID-19 (dated by TCRdb to the early 2020s). For the wider study: The collaborator samples originated in the United States, Italy and Spain and spanned the acute and convalescent phases of COVID-19. The material from the prospective study consisted of cDNA or gDNA derived from T cells, B-cell-depleted T cells, or PBMCs. Subjects who had been exposed to COVID-19, were actively infected with it, or had recovered from it provided the deeply sampled blood TCRbeta repertoires that made up the dataset. A freely available public database, intended as a resource for researchers studying the immune response to SARS-CoV-2, is where the repertoires were released. Samples came from the ongoing ImmuneRACE study (first 160 participants) plus 1,254 subjects from 6 global collaborators. Sample metadata almost always included a de-identified subject ID, COVID-19 status, age in years and sex. Where available, HLA class I and class II types were taken from metadata supplied by the sample provider and were not determined by assay-based typing. The investigation overall reported the following: Clinical and demographic metadata were provided uncurated, with the amount varying by source and participant.

In this sample, this clone turned up a few times. Its antigen is currently not known. Base quality data are lacking; no much larger clone is found one base away. V was cut back by 3 bases and J by 6 bases, leaving a gap of 15 bases between them. Including the terminal cysteine and phenylalanine, the CDR3 comprises 14 residues. Only the CDR3 region is kept as DNA, spanning 42 bases read in frame from base 1. According to the germline V gene, CDR1 reads MNHNS and CDR2 reads SASEGT. The immunoSEQ Assay, a bias-controlled multiplex PCR, was used to amplify TCRbeta CDR3 regions from genomic DNA. On the authors' methods: Nucleated cell counts per sample were estimated from amplification of reference gene primers within the assay. To quantify the absolute abundance of each unique TCRbeta CDR3 rearrangement, sequence reads were collapsed and filtered. For each sample, productive Simpson clonality was calculated by taking the square root of Simpson's diversity index across productive rearrangements. What TCRdb holds here is the immuneACCESS table cut down to in-frame rearrangements. Part of the clones is not present; checked against another copy, under half of the missing clones reflect an unresolved V gene, and the others are unexplained. V and J calls and clone size are as listed in that table; D and trimming were resolved from the DNA. The sample includes 200,000 to 250,000 clones, with approximately 86% observed a single time. The top ten clones comprise 3% of the sample.

A second Seattle source provided samples from volunteer blood donors who had recovered from COVID-19. The collaborating institutions used their own protocols to collect whole blood in K2EDTA tubes. Collaborator samples were shipped for TCRbeta analysis as frozen whole blood, isolated PBMCs, or DNA extracted from either sample type. The sequencing sample was made of peripheral blood. This clonotype was sampled from a woman in her twenties or thirties who had recovered from COVID-19. The chain was built from TRBV6-1 and TRBJ2-7; the D gene identity is not certain. The bases are TGTGCCAGCAGTGACAGACTCCCCGTTCGCGAGCAGTACTTC. Its translation reads: CASSDRLPVREQYF.